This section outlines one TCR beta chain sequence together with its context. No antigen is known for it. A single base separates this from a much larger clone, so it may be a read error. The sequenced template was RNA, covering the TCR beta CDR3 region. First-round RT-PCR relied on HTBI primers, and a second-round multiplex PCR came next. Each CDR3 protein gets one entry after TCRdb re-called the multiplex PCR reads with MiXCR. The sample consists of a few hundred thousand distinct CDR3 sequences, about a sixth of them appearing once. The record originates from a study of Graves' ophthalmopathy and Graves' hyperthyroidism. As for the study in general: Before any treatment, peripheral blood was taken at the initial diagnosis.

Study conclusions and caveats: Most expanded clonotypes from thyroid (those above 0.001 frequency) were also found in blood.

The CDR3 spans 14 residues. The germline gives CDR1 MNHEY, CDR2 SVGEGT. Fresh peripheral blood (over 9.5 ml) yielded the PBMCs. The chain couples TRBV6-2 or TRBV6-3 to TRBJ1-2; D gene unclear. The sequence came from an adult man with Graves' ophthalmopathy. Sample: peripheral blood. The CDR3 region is CASSHSDFRYGYTF. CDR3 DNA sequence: TGTGCCAGCAGTCACTCAGACTTCAGATATGGCTACACCTTC.